The T cell receptor (beta chain) under discussion was sequenced for a study of blood T cell repertoires in COVID-19. Study as a whole: Samples taken during acute and convalescent COVID-19 were collected in the United States, Italy and Spain. Sources were T cells, B-cell-depleted T cells, or PBMCs; the material itself was cDNA or gDNA.

Profiled with immunoSEQ multiplex PCR; TCRdb holds only in-frame clones, not every one. This sample has under 500,000 clones, with 75% to 90% found just once. The CDR3 runs to 15 residues. Germline lookup yields CDR1 MGHRA and CDR2 YSYEKL. Trimming at V came to 5 bases and at J to 3 bases, leaving 10 bases not matched to a gene. The sequence was collected from a man aged 30 to 45 who had recovered from COVID-19. Sample: PBMCs or T cells enriched from blood (not recorded which). J is TRBJ2-7 and V is TRBV4-1; 7 bases map to TRBD1. The DNA of the CDR3 is TGCGCCAGCAGCATATACAGGGGATCTTTCTACGAGCAGTACTTC. Its translation is CASSIYRGSFYEQYF.